This T cell receptor (beta chain) derives from a study of shared clonotypes between healthy human individuals (dated by TCRdb to about 2020). A note on the overall study: The cohort included three men and a couple of women between 18 and 49 years of age. Each donor's leukapheresis produced roughly between about 0.85 and 10 billion PBMCs. To estimate repertoire size and how much clonotypes are shared between individuals, the study performed deep sequencing of blood TCR repertoires from five healthy adults. For each donor, CD4 naive and CD4 memory were each given three plates, CD8 naive was given two plates, and CD8 memory was given one plate. Libraries were prepared and TCR repertoires were sequenced by different laboratories using diverse techniques, in order to increase sequencing depth and limit assay-specific biases.

Results the study describes overall, beyond this receptor: Naive subsets generally had larger estimated clonotype richness than memory subsets did. When four donors were compared, the shared fraction of clonotypes was about 5.4% for naive CD4, over 3% for naive CD8, more than 2% for memory CD4, and 0.35% to 0.5% for memory CD8. Based on pairwise subsampling, the degree of clonotype sharing among donors was expected to be affected by sequencing depth. The small number of donors limited the genetic and exposure-history diversity represented. Only blood was sampled, and tissue TCR repertoires likely differ from those in blood. Clonotypes shared by all four sorted-subset donors showed higher generation probabilities than non-shared clonotypes. Even with the large sequencing depth, rarefaction of the sorted-subset datasets indicated that sequencing was incomplete.

Using the deep immunoSEQ assay, multiplex PCR amplified TCR CDR3 regions from genomic DNA. Genomic DNA extracted from each cell subset was distributed evenly over all wells of several immunoSEQ 96-well plates, and each plate served as one replicate. For sorted subsets, about 0.2 ug genomic DNA, equal to tens of thousands of T cell genomes, was loaded into each replicate PCR. Purified libraries were measured with a Qubit 3.0 fluorometer, size-checked on a Bioanalyzer 2100, and measured again with the KAPA Library Quantification kit. Every immunoSEQ 96-well plate was sequenced on a dedicated single-read 150-cycle Illumina NextSeq 550 flow cell. As for the original processing: The immunoSEQ output contained only junctional sequences without quality scores, so filtering could not match that applied to full-length reads. Sequences were annotated with PyIR, a Python wrapper for IgBLAST v1.9, and V/J genes and CDR3 were assigned using IMGT germline references. Reads were filtered out if the reads had weak V/J assignments (E-value above 1e-6), no CDR3, stop codons, out-of-frame junctions, or ambiguous translated residues. A V3J clonotype was defined by an identical inferred V gene, J gene, and CDR3 amino acid sequence. Percentage overlap between repertoires was calculated by dividing the number of shared unique clonotypes by the size of the smaller repertoire. RTK rarefaction, the Chao1 estimator, and Recon v2.1 estimates of unobserved clonotypes were used to assess repertoire richness. Generation probabilities for all TCRbeta clonotypes obtained by the gDNA method from a handful of donors were computed using OLGA. TCRdb mirrors the immuneACCESS table, restricted to in-frame sequences. Some clones are absent from its copies; in checked studies, under half trace to an unresolved V gene, and the reason for the others is unknown. Clone size and V and J calls were adopted from that table, with D and trimming inferred from the DNA. Present in this sample are roughly 700,000 clones, around 72% of which were seen just once. In total, the top ten clones hold more than 1.5% of the sample.

This clone was detected many times. Which antigen it targets is not known. No base qualities exist here, and no much larger clone lies one base off it. The donors were healthy, HIV-negative adults with no recently reported acute infections or vaccinations. Only Caucasian adults living in Nashville, Tennessee, USA were represented among the donors. CD4+ T cells were enriched by magnetic negative selection; naive cells were then positively selected on CD45RA, and the negative fraction formed the memory subset. Blood was obtained by leukapheresis, after which PBMCs were separated by Ficoll-Histopaque density gradient centrifugation and cryopreserved in liquid nitrogen vapor phase. Analytical flow cytometry was used to check the purity and quantity of each magnetically sorted T cell population. From each sorted fraction, genomic DNA was isolated and quantified by UV absorbance on a Nanodrop 2000c. The germline V gene specifies MNHEY as CDR1 and SVGAGI as CDR2. The CDR3 contains 15 residues, cysteine and phenylalanine counted. CDR3 DNA is the only sequence kept; it has 45 bases, read in frame from the first base. At the junction V is shortened by 2 bases and J by 5 bases; bases outside the gene matches: 3.

The chain uses TRBV6-5 and TRBJ1-6; 7 middle bases align to TRBD1. This sequence originates from a woman aged 30 to 39 in good health. The specimen was memory CD4+ T cells sorted from blood. The sample's cell subset or site label, in plain terms: CD45RA-negative fraction. The CDR3 corresponds to CASSYETGNNSPLHF. The DNA sequence follows: TGTGCCAGCAGTTACGAGACAGGGAATAATTCACCCCTCCACTTT.